The clone carrying this T cell receptor (beta chain) has just one count. What it recognizes is unknown. Sequence at one end of the junction differs from germline and may be a read error. The CDR3 spans 14 residues. Germline V CDR1 and CDR2: SGHAT, FQNNGV. Terminally differentiated effector memory CD45RA+ cells were excluded from the naive CD8 cells, which were CD45RO-negative and positively selected for CCR7. This entry is derived from a study of shared clonotypes between healthy human individuals. Turning to the study itself: CD8 memory received one plate per donor, CD8 naive two, CD4 memory three and CD4 naive three.

Broader study findings: Relative to clonotypes present in all four donors, those not shared had lower generation probabilities.

Genomic DNA of each subset was evenly split across several immunoSEQ plates. Produced via immunoSEQ multiplex PCR; TCRdb's table is partial and in-frame only. The data hold under 2,000,000 clones, with roughly 95% observed a single time. The V and J genes are TRBV11-2 and TRBJ2-5; 7 nucleotides agree with TRBD1. The sequencing input was naive CD8+ T cells sorted from blood. This receptor was identified in a man aged 18 to 29 in good health. The CDR3 reads CASSSGPSGTQGNF. In DNA, the CDR3 is TGTGCCAGCAGCTCAGGGCCTTCGGGGACACAGGGGAACTTC.